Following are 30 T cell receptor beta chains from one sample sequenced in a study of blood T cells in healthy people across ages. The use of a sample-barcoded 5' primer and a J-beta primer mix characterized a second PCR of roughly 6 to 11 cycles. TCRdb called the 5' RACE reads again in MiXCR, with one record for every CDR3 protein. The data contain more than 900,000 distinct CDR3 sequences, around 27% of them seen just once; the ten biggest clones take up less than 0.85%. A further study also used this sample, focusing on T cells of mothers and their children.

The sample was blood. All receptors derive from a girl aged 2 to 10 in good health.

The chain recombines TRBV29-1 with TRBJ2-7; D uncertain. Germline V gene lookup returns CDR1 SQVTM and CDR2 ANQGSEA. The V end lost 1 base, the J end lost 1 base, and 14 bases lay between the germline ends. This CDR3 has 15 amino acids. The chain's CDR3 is CSVEVTAIESYEQYF. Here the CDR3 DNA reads TGCAGCGTTGAAGTTACGGCTATCGAATCCTACGAGCAGTACTTC.

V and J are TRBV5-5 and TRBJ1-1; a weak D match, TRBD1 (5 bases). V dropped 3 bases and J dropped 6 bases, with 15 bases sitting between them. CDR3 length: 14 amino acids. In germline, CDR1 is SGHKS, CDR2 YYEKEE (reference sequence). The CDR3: CASSSGREVSEAFF. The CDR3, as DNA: TGTGCCAGCAGCTCCGGCAGGGAGGTCTCTGAAGCTTTCTTT.

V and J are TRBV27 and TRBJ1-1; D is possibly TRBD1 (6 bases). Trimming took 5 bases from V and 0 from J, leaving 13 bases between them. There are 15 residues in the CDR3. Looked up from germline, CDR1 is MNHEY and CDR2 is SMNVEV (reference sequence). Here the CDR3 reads CASSMRGALNTEAFF. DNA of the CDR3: TGTGCCAGCAGTATGAGGGGGGCCCTGAACACTGAAGCTTTCTTT.

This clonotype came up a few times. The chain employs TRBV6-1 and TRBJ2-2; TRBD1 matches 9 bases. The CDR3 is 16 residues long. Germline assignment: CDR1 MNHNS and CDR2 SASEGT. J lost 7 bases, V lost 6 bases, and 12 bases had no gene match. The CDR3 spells CASRRAGQGRSGELFF. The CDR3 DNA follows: TGTGCCAGCAGGCGAGCCGGACAGGGGCGTAGCGGGGAGCTGTTTTTT.

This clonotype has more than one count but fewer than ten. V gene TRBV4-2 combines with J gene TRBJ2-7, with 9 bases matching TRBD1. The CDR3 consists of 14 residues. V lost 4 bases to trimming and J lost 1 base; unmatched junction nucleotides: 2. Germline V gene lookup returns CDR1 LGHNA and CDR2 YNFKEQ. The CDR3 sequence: CASSPDRGSYEQYF. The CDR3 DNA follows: TGTGCCAGCAGCCCGGACAGGGGATCCTACGAGCAGTACTTC.

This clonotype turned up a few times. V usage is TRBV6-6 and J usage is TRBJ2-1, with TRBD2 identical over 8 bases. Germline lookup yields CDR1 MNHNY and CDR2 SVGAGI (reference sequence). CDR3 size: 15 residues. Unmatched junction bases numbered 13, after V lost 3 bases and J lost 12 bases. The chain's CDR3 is CASSYEAGDPLGQFF. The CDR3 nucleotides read TGTGCCAGCAGTTATGAAGCGGGGGACCCACTTGGGCAGTTCTTC.

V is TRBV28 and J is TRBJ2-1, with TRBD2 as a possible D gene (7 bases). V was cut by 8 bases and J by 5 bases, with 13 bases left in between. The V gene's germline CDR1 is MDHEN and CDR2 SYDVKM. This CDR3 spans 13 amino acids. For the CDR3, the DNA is TGTGCCAGCTTGCAGGGGAGGGACAATGAGCAGTTCTTC. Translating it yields CASLQGRDNEQFF. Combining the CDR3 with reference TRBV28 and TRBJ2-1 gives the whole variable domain DVKVTQSSRYLVKRTGEKVFLECVQDMDHENMFWYRQDPGLGLRLIYFSYDVKMKEKGDIPEGYSVSREKKERFSLILESASTNQTSMYLCASLQGRDNEQFFGPGTRLTVL.

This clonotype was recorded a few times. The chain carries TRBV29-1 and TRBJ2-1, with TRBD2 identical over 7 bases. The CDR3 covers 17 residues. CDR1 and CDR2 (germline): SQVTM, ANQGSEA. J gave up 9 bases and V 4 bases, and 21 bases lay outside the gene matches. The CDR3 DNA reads TGCAGCGTTGTTAGCGGTTTTACGGGAGGAGGGTTCGGTGAGCAGTTCTTC. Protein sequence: CSVVSGFTGGGFGEQFF.

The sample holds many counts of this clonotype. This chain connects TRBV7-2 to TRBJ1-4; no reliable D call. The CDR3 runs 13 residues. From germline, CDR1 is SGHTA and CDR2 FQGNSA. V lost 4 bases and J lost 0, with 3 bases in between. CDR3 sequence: CASSSPTNEKLFF. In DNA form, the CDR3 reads TGTGCCAGCAGCTCACCAACTAATGAAAAACTGTTTTTT.

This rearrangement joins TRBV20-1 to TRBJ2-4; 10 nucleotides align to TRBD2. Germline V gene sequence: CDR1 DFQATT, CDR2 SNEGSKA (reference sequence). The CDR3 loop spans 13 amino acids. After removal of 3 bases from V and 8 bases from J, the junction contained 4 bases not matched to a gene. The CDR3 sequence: CSASPSGRDIQYF. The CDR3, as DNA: TGCAGTGCTAGTCCTAGCGGGAGAGACATTCAGTACTTC.

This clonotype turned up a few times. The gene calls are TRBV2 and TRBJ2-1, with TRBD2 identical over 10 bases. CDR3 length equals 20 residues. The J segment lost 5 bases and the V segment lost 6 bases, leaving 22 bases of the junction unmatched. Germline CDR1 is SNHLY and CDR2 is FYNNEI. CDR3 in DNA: TGTGCCAGCAGCGCCGATCCCTTTTTTATAGCGGGGGGTACTGACAATGAGCAGTTCTTC. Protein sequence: CASSADPFFIAGGTDNEQFF.

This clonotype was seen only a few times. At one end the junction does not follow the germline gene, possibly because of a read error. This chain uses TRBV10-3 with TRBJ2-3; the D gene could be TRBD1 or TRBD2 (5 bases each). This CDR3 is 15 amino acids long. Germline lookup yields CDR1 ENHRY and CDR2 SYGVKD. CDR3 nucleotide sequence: TGTGCCACCGAAGGGGCGGGCGTCAGAACAGGTACGCAGTATTTT. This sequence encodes CATEGAGVRTGTQYF.

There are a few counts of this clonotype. CDR3 sequence (DNA): TGCAGCGTTGGAGCTAGCGGGAGAGATGAGCAGTTCTTC. This translates into CSVGASGRDEQFF. J is TRBJ2-1 and V is TRBV29-1; 10 positions agree with TRBD2. The length of the CDR3 is 13 residues. From germline, CDR1 is SQVTM and CDR2 ANQGSEA. V lost 4 bases and J lost 8; bases outside the gene matches: 5.

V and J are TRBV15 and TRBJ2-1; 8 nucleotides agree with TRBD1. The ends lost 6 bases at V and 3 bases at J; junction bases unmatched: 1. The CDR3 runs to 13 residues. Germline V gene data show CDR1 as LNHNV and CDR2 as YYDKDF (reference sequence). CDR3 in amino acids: CATRDRVYNEQFF. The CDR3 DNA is TGTGCCACCAGGGACAGGGTCTACAATGAGCAGTTCTTC.

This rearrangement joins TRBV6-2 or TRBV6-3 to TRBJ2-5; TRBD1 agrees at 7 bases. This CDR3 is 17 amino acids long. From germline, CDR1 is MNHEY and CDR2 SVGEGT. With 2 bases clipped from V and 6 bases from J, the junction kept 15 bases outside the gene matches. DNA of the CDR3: TGTGCCAGCAGTTACGCCCCTGGACAGGCTGTGGTGAAGACCCAGTACTTC. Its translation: CASSYAPGQAVVKTQYF.

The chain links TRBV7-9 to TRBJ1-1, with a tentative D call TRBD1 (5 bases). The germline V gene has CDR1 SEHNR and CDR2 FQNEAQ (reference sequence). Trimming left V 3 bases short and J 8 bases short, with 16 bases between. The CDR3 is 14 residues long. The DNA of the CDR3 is TGTGCCAGCAGCTTTGGGGGATCCACTCCAGAAGCTTTCTTT. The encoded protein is CASSFGGSTPEAFF.

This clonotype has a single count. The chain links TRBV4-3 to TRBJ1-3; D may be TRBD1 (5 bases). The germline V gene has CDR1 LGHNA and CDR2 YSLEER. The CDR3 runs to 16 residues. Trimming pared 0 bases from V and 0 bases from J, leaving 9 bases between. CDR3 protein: CASSQDPQVSGNTIYF. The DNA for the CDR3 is TGCGCCAGCAGCCAAGATCCACAGGTCTCTGGAAACACCATATATTTT.

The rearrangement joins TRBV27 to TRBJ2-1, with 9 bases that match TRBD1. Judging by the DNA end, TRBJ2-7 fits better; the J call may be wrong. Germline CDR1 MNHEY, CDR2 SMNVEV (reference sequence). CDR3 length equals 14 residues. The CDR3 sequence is CASSFSDRGVEQYF. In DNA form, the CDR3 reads TGTGCCAGCAGTTTTTCGGACAGGGGAGTAGAGCAGTACTTC.

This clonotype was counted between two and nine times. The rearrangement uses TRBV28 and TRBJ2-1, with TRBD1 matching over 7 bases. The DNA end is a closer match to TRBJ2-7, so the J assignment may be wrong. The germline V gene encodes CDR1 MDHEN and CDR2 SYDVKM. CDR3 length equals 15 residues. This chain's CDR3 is CASRPSYGQVVEQYF. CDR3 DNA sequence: TGTGCCAGCAGACCGTCTTATGGACAGGTCGTCGAGCAGTACTTC.

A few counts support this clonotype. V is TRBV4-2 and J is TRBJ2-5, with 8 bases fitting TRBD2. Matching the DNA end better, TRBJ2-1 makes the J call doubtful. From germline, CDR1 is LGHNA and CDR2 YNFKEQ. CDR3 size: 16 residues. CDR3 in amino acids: CASSQGEAGESNEQFF. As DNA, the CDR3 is TGTGCCAGCAGCCAAGGCGAAGCGGGAGAGTCCAATGAGCAGTTCTTC.

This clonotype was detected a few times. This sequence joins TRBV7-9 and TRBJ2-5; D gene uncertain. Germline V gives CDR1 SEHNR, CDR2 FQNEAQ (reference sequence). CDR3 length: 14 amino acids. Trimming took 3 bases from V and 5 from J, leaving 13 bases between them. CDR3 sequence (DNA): TGTGCCAGCAGCTTTGTAGGTTCGGAGGAGACCCAGTACTTC. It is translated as CASSFVGSEETQYF.

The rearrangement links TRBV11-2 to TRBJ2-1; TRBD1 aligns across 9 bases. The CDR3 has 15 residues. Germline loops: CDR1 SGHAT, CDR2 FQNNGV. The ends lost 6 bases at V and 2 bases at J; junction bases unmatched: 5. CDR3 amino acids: CASREDRGAYNEQFF. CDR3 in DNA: TGTGCCAGCAGGGAAGACAGGGGGGCCTACAATGAGCAGTTCTTC.

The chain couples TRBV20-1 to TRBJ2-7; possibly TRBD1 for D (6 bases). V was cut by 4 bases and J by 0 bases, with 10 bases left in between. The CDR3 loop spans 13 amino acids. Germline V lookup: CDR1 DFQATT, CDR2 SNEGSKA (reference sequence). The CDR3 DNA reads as TGCAGTGCTACCGGGACAAACTCCTACGAGCAGTACTTC. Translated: CSATGTNSYEQYF.

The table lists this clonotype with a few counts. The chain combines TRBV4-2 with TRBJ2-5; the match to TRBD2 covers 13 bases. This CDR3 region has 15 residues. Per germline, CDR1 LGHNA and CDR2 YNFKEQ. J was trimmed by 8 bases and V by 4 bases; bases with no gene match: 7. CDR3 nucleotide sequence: TGTGCCAGCAGCCGAGGACTAGCGGGGGCGGGAACCCAGTACTTC. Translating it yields CASSRGLAGAGTQYF.

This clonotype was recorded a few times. The CDR3 DNA follows: TGTGCCAGCAGTGAACTTGGGTATGACGAAAAACTGTTTTTT. Protein: CASSELGYDEKLFF. The chain has TRBV2 and TRBJ1-4; D remains ambiguous. Germline lookup yields CDR1 SNHLY and CDR2 FYNNEI. CDR3 size: 14 residues. V was shortened by 2 bases and J by 8 bases, with 12 bases between the two germline ends.

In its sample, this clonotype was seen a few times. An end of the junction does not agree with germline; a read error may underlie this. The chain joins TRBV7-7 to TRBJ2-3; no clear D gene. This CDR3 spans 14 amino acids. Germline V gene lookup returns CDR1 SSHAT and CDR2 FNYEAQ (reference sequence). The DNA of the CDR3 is TGTGCTAGCAGCTTATACCCGGGCACAGATACGCAGTATTTT. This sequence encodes CASSLYPGTDTQYF.

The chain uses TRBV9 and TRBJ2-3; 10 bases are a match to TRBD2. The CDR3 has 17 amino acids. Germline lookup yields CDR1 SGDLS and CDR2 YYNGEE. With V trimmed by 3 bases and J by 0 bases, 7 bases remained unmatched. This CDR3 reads CASSGPGTSDSTDTQYF. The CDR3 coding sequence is TGTGCCAGCAGCGGACCCGGGACTAGCGATAGCACAGATACGCAGTATTTT.

CDR3 coding DNA: TGTGCCAGCAGTTACTCGAAACCCGAGCACGAGCAGTACTTC. It translates to CASSYSKPEHEQYF. The chain is built from TRBV6-5 and TRBJ2-7; no firm D call. From germline, CDR1 is MNHEY and CDR2 SVGAGI. There are 14 residues in the CDR3. Trimming left V 0 bases short and J 5 bases short, with 11 bases between.

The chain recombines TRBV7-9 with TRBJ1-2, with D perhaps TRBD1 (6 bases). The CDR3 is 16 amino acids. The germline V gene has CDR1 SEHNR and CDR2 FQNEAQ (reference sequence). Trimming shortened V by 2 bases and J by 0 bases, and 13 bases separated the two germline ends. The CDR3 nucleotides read TGTGCCAGCAGCTTAAGGACAGCTCAAGCTAACTATGGCTACACCTTC. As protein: CASSLRTAQANYGYTF.

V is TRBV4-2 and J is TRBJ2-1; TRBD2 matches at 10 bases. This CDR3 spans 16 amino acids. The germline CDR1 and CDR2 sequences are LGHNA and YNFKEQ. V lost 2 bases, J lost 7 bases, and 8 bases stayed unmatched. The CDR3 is CASSQLSGGPGNEQFF. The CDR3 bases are TGTGCCAGCAGCCAACTTAGCGGGGGGCCAGGGAATGAGCAGTTCTTC.